There are a few counts of the clone carrying this T cell receptor beta chain. No antigen is known for it. The germline V gene encodes CDR1 MNHEY and CDR2 SVGEGT. The CDR3 is 15 amino acids. V lost 5 bases, J lost 4 bases, and 7 bases stayed unmatched. These data originate in a study of metastatic and nonmetastatic thyroid tumors. Study in general: The comparison covered peripheral blood and tumor or nodule tissue in malignant and benign thyroid patients.

Each patient came to thyroid surgery without any prior treatment (of any kind). Study-wide results and limits: Malignant tumors reportedly showed significantly higher TCR beta diversity than benign nodules in both blood and tumor.

Source study methods: A classifier of distant metastasis in papillary thyroid cancer was built from CDR3 differences (across clinicopathological groups). TCRdb re-called clones via MiXCR from the PCR reads. The V and J calls and clone size come from TCRdb's table, not from the authors' own analysis. The sample consists of tens of thousands of clones, under 15% of them appearing once. The sample consisted of tumor tissue. The chain recombines TRBV6-2 or TRBV6-3 with TRBJ2-3; TRBD2 agrees at 9 bases. This clonotype was obtained from a female donor with papillary thyroid cancer or a benign thyroid nodule (not recorded which). Some clones in this sample may be carry-over from other donors' samples. The CDR3 protein is CASSSGGSGADTQYF. The CDR3 DNA reads TGTGCCAGCAGTAGCGGGGGGTCGGGAGCAGATACGCAGTATTTT.